This TCR beta chain is from a study of blood T cell repertoires in COVID-19. Study as a whole: The United States, Italy and Spain were the sources of the acute and convalescent COVID-19 samples. From T cells, B-cell-depleted T cells, or PBMCs came the material, which was cDNA or gDNA.

Original methodology: Nucleated cell number was recorded as an estimate derived from reference gene primer amplification. The data were produced by immunoSEQ multiplex PCR, yet TCRdb's version contains in-frame clones alone and is incomplete. V and J calls and clone size are as listed in that table; D and trimming were resolved from the DNA. The profile shows 300,000 to 400,000 clones, around 90% of them singletons. The sample taken for sequencing was peripheral blood. This TCR derives from a man in his fifties or sixties with active or convalescent COVID-19.

Written as DNA, the CDR3 is TGTGCCAGCAGTTACGGGACAGGGGCCCTGAACACTGAAGCTTTCTTT. Protein product: CASSYGTGALNTEAFF. This chain uses TRBV6-5 with TRBJ1-1, with 10 nucleotides matching TRBD1. V shed 2 bases, J shed 0 bases, and the junction held 3 bases outside the gene matches. The CDR3 totals 16 residues. In germline, CDR1 is MNHEY, CDR2 SVGAGI.